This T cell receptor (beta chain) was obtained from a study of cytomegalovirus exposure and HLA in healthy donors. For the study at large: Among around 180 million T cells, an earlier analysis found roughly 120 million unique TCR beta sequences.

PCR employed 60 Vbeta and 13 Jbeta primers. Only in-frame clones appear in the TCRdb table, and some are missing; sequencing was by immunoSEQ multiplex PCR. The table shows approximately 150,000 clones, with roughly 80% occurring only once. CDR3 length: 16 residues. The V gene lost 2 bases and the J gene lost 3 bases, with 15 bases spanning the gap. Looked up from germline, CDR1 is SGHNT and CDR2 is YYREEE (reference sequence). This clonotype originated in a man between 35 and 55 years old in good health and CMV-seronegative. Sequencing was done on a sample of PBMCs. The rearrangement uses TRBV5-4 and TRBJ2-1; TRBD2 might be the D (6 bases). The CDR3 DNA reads TGTGCCAGCAGCTTAAGCCCGGGGACTTTCTACAATGAGCAGTTCTTC. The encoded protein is CASSLSPGTFYNEQFF.